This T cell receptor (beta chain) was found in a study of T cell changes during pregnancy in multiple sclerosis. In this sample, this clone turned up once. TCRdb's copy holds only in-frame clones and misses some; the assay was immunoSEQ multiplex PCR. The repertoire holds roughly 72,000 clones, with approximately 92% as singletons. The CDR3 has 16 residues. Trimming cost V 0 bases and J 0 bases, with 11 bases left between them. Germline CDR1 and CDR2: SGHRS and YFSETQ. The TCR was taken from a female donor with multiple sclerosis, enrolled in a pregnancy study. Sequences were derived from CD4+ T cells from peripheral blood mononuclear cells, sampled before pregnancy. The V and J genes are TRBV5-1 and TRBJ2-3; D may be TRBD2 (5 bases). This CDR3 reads CASSLDGVVSTDTQYF. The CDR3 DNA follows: TGCGCCAGCAGCTTGGACGGGGTCGTGAGCACAGATACGCAGTATTTT.